Listed below are T cell receptor beta chains from one sample, sequenced in a study of blood T cell repertoires in COVID-19. The method was immunoSEQ multiplex PCR; TCRdb's version includes in-frame clones alone and lacks a portion of them. The sample contains 200,000 to 250,000 clones, about 80% of which appear only once. The sequencing sample was made of PBMCs or T cells enriched from blood (not recorded which). These receptors came from a woman aged 40 to 49 with acute COVID-19. Each CDR3 is given with its conserved first and last residue. The D gene is left open where the match is weak. Clone size appears in some rows only: once, few, many, or a class for an expanded clone.

V	size	J	D	CDR3	DNA
TRBV28	NA	TRBJ2-1	NA	CASNIPSSYNEQFF	TGTGCCAGCAATATACCGAGCTCCTACAATGAGCAGTTCTTC
TRBV5-6	once	TRBJ2-1	TRBD2	CASSFGGLAGYNEQFF	TGTGCCAGCAGCTTTGGGGGACTAGCAGGTTACAATGAGCAGTTCTTC
TRBV7-9	NA	TRBJ2-3	TRBD2	CASRRAGLGADTQYF	TGTGCCAGCAGACGAGCGGGATTAGGGGCAGATACGCAGTATTTT
TRBV19	NA	TRBJ1-2	NA	CASSNSDMLYGYTF	TGTGCCAGTAGTAATTCGGACATGCTCTATGGCTACACCTTC
TRBV4-3	NA	TRBJ2-3	TRBD2	CASSQMLAGGQGRTDTQYF	TGCGCCAGCAGCCAGATGCTAGCGGGGGGTCAGGGGCGCACAGATACGCAGTATTTT
TRBV10-1	once	TRBJ1-1	NA	CASSSARKGYSNTEAFF	TGCGCCAGCAGCTCTGCCCGAAAGGGGTACTCGAACACTGAAGCTTTCTTT
TRBV7-3	NA	TRBJ2-2	TRBD2	CASSPRAGSGSRNTGELFF	TGTGCCAGCAGCCCCCGTGCGGGTAGCGGGAGTAGGAACACCGGGGAGCTGTTTTTT
TRBV30	once	TRBJ2-3	TRBD2	CAWRGLADLTDTQYF	TGTGCCTGGAGAGGACTAGCGGACCTCACAGATACGCAGTATTTT
TRBV5-1	few	TRBJ1-6	NA	CASSASSSPSPLHF	TGCGCCAGCAGCGCTAGCTCATCTCCATCACCCCTCCACTTT
TRBV6-5	NA	TRBJ2-2	NA	CASSYSEGGELFF	TGTGCCAGCAGTTACTCCGAGGGCGGGGAGCTGTTTTTT
TRBV11-1	few	TRBJ2-4	NA	CASSLQGMENIQYF	TGTGCCAGCAGCTTACAGGGGATGGAAAACATTCAGTACTTC
TRBV3-1/TRBV3-2	NA	TRBJ1-6	TRBD1	CASSQDRGNNSPLHF	TGTGCCAGCAGCCAAGACAGGGGGAATAATTCACCCCTCCACTTT
TRBV5-1	few	TRBJ2-1	TRBD2	CASSEFGTTSYNEQFF	TGCGCCAGCAGCGAATTCGGGACTACCTCCTACAATGAGCAGTTCTTC
TRBV9	NA	TRBJ1-1	NA	CASSQDTLNTEAFF	TGTGCCAGCAGCCAGGACACCTTGAACACTGAAGCTTTCTTT
TRBV7-9	NA	TRBJ1-1	TRBD1	CASSNHDRDRAFF	TGTGCCAGCAGCAACCATGACAGGGATCGAGCTTTCTTT
TRBV5-6	NA	TRBJ2-2	TRBD1	CASSLWGTVELFF	TGTGCCAGCAGCTTGTGGGGGACAGTGGAGCTGTTTTTT
TRBV5-4	NA	TRBJ2-7	NA	CASSSDYSYEQYF	TGTGCCAGCAGCTCGGACTATTCCTACGAGCAGTACTTC
TRBV30	once	TRBJ1-2	NA	CAWSVLESGWYTF	TGTGCCTGGAGTGTACTTGAATCCGGGTGGTACACCTTC
TRBV27	NA	TRBJ2-3	TRBD1	CASRRSTGGALDTQYF	TGTGCCAGCAGACGGTCGACAGGGGGTGCTCTGGATACGCAGTATTTT
TRBV7-2	NA	TRBJ2-7	TRBD2	CASSFDGTSGIRRQYF	TGTGCCAGCAGCTTTGACGGGACTAGCGGGATACGACGGCAGTACTTC
TRBV7-2	NA	TRBJ2-5	NA	CASSSRRHAETQYF	TGTGCCAGCAGCTCCCGTAGACACGCGGAGACCCAGTACTTC
TRBV5-1	NA	TRBJ2-5	NA	CASSLGASPEKETQYF	TGCGCCAGCAGCTTGGGGGCTAGCCCTGAAAAAGAGACCCAGTACTTC
TRBV3-1/TRBV3-2	NA	TRBJ2-1	TRBD1	CASSQDLVDRVMSNEQFF	TGTGCCAGCAGCCAAGATCTGGTCGACAGGGTAATGAGTAATGAGCAGTTCTTC
TRBV3-1/TRBV3-2	NA	TRBJ1-2	NA	CASSPGQIYGYTF	TGTGCCAGCAGCCCCGGACAGATCTATGGCTACACCTTC
TRBV5-1	NA	TRBJ1-2	TRBD1	CASRPTGADGYTF	TGCGCCAGCAGGCCTACAGGGGCCGATGGCTACACCTTC
TRBV10-2	NA	TRBJ1-4	NA	CASSESLVDTGTNEKLFF	TGCGCCAGCAGTGAGTCACTAGTCGATACCGGGACTAATGAAAAACTGTTTTTT
TRBV5-6	NA	TRBJ1-2	NA	CASSSRYGYTF	TGTGCCAGCAGCTCCAGATATGGCTACACCTTC
TRBV7-8	NA	TRBJ2-2	TRBD2	CASSLALGLAGANTGELFF	TGTGCCAGCAGCTTAGCTTTAGGACTAGCGGGAGCGAACACCGGGGAGCTGTTTTTT
TRBV3-1/TRBV3-2	NA	TRBJ1-2	NA	CASGGANYGYTF	TGTGCCAGCGGGGGGGCTAACTATGGCTACACCTTC
TRBV5-1	NA	TRBJ2-7	NA	CASSFYGYEQYF	TGCGCCAGCAGCTTTTACGGCTACGAGCAGTACTTC
TRBV7-8	NA	TRBJ1-3	TRBD1	CASSLGQGGNTIYF	TGTGCCAGCAGCTTGGGACAGGGGGGAAACACCATATATTTT
TRBV2	NA	TRBJ1-1	TRBD1	CASSVQGDTEAFF	TGTGCCAGCAGTGTACAGGGGGACACTGAAGCTTTCTTT
TRBV2	once	TRBJ1-2	NA	CASSEALRPGYTF	TGTGCCAGCAGTGAAGCGCTCAGGCCCGGCTACACCTTC
TRBV19	NA	TRBJ2-1	TRBD2	CASSIKAGATWDNEQFF	TGTGCCAGTAGTATTAAAGCGGGAGCCACCTGGGACAATGAGCAGTTCTTC
TRBV12-3/TRBV12-4	NA	TRBJ1-5	TRBD1	CASSPDRGQPQHF	TGTGCCAGCAGTCCCGACAGGGGTCAGCCCCAGCATTTT
TRBV7-9	NA	TRBJ1-3	TRBD1	CASSFFGQGAGGNTIYF	TGTGCCAGCAGCTTCTTTGGACAGGGGGCTGGGGGAAACACCATATATTTT
TRBV5-1	NA	TRBJ1-2	NA	CASSLVQGANYGYTF	TGCGCCAGCAGCTTGGTACAGGGAGCTAACTATGGCTACACCTTC
TRBV7-2	NA	TRBJ2-7	NA	CASSSQLVGGEQYF	TGTGCCAGCAGCTCACAGCTTGTAGGAGGCGAGCAGTACTTC
TRBV7-3	NA	TRBJ2-5	NA	CASSAGRGSQETQYF	TGTGCCAGCAGCGCAGGGCGGGGCTCCCAAGAGACCCAGTACTTC
TRBV4-1	once	TRBJ2-7	TRBD2	CASSQMQGGLGEQYF	TGCGCCAGCAGCCAGATGCAGGGAGGGCTAGGCGAGCAGTACTTC